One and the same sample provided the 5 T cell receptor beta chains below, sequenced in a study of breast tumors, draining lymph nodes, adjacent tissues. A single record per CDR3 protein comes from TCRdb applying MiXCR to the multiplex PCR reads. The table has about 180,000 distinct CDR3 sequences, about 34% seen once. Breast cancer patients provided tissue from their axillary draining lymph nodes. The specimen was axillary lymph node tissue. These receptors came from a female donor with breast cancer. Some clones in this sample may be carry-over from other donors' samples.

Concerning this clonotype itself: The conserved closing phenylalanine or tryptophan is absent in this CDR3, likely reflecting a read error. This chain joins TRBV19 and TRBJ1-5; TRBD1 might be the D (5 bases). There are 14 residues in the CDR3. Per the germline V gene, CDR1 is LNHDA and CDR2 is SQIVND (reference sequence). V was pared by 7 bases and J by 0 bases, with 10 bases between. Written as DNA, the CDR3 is TGTGCCAGTAAGGGACTGGTTAGCAATCAGCCCCAGCATCTT. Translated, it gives CASKGLVSNQPQHL.

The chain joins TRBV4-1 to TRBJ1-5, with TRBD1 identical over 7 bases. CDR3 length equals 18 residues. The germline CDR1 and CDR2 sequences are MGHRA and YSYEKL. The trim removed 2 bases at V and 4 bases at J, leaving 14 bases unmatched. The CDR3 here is CASSQRTGTIEGNQPQHF. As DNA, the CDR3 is TGCGCCAGCAGCCAACGGACAGGAACGATCGAAGGAAATCAGCCCCAGCATTTT.

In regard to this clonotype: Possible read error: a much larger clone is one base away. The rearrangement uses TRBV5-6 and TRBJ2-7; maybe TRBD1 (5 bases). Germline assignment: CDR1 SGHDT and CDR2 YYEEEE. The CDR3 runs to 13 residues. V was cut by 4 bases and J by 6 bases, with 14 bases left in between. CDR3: CASSGPTAPEQYF. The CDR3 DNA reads TGTGCCAGCAGCGGACCGACAGCCCCCGAGCAGTACTTC.

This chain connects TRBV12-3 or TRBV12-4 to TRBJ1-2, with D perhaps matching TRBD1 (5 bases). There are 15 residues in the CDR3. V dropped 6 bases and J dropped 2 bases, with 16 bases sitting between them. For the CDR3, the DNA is TGTGCCAGCAGCGCAACAGGAGGCTCAAACTATGGCTACACCTTC. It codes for CASSATGGSNYGYTF.

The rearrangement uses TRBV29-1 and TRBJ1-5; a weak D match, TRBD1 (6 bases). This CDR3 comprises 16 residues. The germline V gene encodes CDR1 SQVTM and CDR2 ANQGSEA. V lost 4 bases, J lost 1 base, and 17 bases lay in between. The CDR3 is CSVGPGGADSNQPQHF. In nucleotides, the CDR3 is TGCAGCGTTGGACCTGGGGGGGCGGACAGCAATCAGCCCCAGCATTTT.